This TCR beta chain was recovered during a study of PD-1 blockade in classical Hodgkin lymphoma. TCRdb keeps only in-frame clones here, not all; method: immunoSEQ multiplex PCR. The repertoire holds 20,000 to 30,000 clones, about 90% seen once, with 0.5% to 0.6% in the top ten. The time point denotes: newly diagnosed, previously untreated cHL patient sample. Researchers used magnetic negative selection to pull out pure CD4+ T cells from thawed PBMCs. The CDR3 extends over 14 amino acids. Germline V gene sequence: CDR1 SGHTA, CDR2 FQGNSA. The germline V and J ends were trimmed by 2 bases and 4 bases, with 9 bases remaining between them.

The receptor was derived from a human donor with classical Hodgkin lymphoma. The rearrangement uses TRBV7-2 and TRBJ2-4; D remains ambiguous. What was sequenced was CD4+ T cells from blood. Here the CDR3 DNA reads TGTGCCAGCAGCTTAATGGGATCGAAAAACATTCAGTACTTC. Translation gives CASSLMGSKNIQYF. Full variable domain (outside the CDR3, taken from reference TRBV7-2 and TRBJ2-4): GAGVSQSPSNKVTEKGKDVELRCDPISGHTALYWYRQSLGQGLEFLIYFQGNSAPDKSGLPSDRFSAERTGGSVSTLTIQRTQQEDSAVYLCASSLMGSKNIQYFGAGTRLSVL.